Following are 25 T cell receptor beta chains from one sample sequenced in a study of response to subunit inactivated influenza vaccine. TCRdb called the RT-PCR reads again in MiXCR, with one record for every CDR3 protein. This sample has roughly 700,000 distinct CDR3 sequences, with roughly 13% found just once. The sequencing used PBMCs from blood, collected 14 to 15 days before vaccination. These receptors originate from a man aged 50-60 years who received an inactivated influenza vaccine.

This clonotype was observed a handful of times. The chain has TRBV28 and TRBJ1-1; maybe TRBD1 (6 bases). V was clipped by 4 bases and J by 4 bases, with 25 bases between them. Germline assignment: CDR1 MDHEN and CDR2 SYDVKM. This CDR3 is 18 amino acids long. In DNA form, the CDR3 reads TGTGCCAGCAGTTCCCCTTTGGGGGGCACCGAACGAGGCACTGAAGCTTTCTTT. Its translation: CASSSPLGGTERGTEAFF.

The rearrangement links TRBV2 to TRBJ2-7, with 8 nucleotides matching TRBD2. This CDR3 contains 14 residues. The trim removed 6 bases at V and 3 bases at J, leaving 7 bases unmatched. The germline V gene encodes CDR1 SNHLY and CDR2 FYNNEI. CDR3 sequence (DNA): TGTGCCAGCAGGGAGAGCGGGAGCTACTACGAGCAGTACTTC. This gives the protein CASRESGSYYEQYF.

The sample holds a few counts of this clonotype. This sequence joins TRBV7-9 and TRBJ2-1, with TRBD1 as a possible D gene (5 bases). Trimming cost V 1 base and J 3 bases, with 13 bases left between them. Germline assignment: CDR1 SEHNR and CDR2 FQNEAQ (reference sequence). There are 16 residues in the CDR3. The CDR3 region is CASSLETVTVYNEQFF. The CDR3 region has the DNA TGTGCCAGCAGCTTAGAAACGGTGACAGTCTACAATGAGCAGTTCTTC.

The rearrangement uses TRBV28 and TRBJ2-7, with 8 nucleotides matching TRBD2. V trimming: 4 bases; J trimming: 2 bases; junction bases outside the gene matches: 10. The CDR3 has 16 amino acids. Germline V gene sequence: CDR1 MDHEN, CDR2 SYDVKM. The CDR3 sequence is CASSSGGGDYTYEQYF. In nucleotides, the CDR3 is TGTGCCAGCAGTTCCGGGGGGGGGGACTACACCTACGAGCAGTACTTC. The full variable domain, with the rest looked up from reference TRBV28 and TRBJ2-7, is DVKVTQSSRYLVKRTGEKVFLECVQDMDHENMFWYRQDPGLGLRLIYFSYDVKMKEKGDIPEGYSVSREKKERFSLILESASTNQTSMYLCASSSGGGDYTYEQYFGPGTRLTVT.

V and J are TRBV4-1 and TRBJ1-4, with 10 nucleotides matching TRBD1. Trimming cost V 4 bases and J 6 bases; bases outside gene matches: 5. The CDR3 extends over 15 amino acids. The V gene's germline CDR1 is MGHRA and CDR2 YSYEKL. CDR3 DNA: TGCGCCAGCAGCCCAGACGGGACAGGGGATGAAAAACTGTTTTTT. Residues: CASSPDGTGDEKLFF.

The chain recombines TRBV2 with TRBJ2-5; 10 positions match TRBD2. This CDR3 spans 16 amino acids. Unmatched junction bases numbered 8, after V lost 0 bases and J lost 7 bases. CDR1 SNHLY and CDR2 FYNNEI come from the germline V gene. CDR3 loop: CASSEALRTSGRTQYF. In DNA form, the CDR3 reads TGTGCCAGCAGTGAAGCGCTCAGGACTAGCGGACGGACCCAGTACTTC.

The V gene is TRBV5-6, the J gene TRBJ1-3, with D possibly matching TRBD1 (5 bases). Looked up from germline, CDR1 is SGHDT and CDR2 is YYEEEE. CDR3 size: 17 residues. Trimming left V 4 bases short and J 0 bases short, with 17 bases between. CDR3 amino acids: CASSLGGTTLSGNTIYF. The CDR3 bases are TGTGCCAGCAGCCTGGGGGGGACGACACTCTCTGGAAACACCATATATTTT. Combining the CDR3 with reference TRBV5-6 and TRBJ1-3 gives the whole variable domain DAGVTQSPTHLIKTRGQQVTLRCSPKSGHDTVSWYQQALGQGPQFIFQYYEEEERQRGNFPDRFSGHQFPNYSSELNVNALLLGDSALYLCASSLGGTTLSGNTIYFGEGSWLTVV.

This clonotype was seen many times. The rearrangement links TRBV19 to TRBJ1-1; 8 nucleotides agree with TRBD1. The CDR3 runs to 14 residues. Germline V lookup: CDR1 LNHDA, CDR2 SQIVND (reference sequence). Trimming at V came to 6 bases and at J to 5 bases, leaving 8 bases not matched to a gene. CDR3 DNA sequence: TGTGCCAGTAGAAACAGGGGGGGTGAGACTGAAGCTTTCTTT. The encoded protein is CASRNRGGETEAFF.

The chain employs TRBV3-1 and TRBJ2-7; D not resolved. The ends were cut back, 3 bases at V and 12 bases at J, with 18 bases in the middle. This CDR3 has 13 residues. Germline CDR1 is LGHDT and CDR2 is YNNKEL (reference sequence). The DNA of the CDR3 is TGTGCCAGCAGCCAGGACCTTCGTGTCAGGCGGTACTTC. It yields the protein CASSQDLRVRRYF.

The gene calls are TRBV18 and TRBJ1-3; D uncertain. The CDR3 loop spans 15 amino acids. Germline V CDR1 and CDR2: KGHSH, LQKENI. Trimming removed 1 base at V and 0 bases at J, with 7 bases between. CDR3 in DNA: TGTGCCAGCTCACCACAGGTGAGCTCTGGAAACACCATATATTTT. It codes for CASSPQVSSGNTIYF.

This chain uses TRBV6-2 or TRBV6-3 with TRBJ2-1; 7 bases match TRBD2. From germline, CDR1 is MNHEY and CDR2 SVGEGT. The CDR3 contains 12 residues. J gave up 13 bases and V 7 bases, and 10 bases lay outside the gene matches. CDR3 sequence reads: CASKRQAGEQFF. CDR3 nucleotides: TGTGCCAGCAAACGTCAGGCGGGGGAACAGTTCTTC.

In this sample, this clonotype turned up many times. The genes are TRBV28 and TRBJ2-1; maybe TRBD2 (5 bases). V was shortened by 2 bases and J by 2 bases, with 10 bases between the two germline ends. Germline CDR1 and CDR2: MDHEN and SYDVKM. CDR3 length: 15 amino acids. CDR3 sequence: CASSLGRGTYNEQFF. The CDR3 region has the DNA TGTGCCAGCAGTTTAGGGAGAGGTACCTACAATGAGCAGTTCTTC.

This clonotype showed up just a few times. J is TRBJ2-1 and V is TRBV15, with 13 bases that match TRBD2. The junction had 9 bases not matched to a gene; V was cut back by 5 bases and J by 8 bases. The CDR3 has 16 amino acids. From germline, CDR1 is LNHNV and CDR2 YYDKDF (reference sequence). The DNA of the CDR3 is TGTGCCACCAGCCAATTACGGACTAGCGGGAGCCATGAGCAGTTCTTC. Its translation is CATSQLRTSGSHEQFF.

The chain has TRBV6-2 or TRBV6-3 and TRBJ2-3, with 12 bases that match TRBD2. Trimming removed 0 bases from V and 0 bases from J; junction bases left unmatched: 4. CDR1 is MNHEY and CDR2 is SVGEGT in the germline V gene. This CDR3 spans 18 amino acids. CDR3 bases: TGTGCCAGCAGTTACTCGACTAGCGGGGGTGCTAGCACAGATACGCAGTATTTT. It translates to CASSYSTSGGASTDTQYF.

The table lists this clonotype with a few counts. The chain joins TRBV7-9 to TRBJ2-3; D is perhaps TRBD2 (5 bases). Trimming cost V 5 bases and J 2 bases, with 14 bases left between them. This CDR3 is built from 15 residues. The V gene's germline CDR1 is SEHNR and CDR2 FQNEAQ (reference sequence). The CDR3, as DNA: TGTGCCAGCAGCCCTAATGGACTGATCACAGATACGCAGTATTTT. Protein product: CASSPNGLITDTQYF.

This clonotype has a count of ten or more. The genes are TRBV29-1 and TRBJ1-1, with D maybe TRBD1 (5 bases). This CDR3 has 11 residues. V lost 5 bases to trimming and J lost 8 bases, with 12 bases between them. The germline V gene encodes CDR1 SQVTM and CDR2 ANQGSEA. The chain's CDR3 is CSVWGGAEAFF. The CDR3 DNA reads TGCAGCGTTTGGGGAGGGGCCGAAGCTTTCTTT. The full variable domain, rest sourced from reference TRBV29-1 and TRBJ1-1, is SAVISQKPSRDICQRGTSLTIQCQVDSQVTMMFWYRQQPGQSLTLIATANQGSEATYESGFVIDKFPISRPNLTFSTLTVSNMSPEDSSIYLCSVWGGAEAFFGQGTRLTVV.

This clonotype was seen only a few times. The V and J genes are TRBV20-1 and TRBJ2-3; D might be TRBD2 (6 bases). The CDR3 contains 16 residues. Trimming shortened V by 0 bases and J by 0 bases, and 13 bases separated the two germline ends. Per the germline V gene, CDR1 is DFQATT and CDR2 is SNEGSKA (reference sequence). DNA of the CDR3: TGCAGTGCTAGAGATCTTGGGGGGTGGAGCACAGATACGCAGTATTTT. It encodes CSARDLGGWSTDTQYF.

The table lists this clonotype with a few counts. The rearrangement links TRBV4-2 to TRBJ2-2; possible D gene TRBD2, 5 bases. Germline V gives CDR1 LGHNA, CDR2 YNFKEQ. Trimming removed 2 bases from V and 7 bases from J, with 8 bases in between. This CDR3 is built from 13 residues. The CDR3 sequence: CASSQPAGGELFF. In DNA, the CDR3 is TGTGCCAGCAGCCAACCCGCGGGCGGGGAGCTGTTTTTT.

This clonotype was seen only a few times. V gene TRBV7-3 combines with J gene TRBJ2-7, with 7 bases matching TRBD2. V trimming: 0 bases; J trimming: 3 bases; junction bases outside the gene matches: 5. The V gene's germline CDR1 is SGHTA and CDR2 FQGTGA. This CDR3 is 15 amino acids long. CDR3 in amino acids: CASSLTGGSIYEQYF. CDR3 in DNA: TGTGCCAGCAGCTTAACTGGCGGGAGCATCTACGAGCAGTACTTC. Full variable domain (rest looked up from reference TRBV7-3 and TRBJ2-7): GAGVSQTPSNKVTEKGKYVELRCDPISGHTALYWYRQSLGQGPEFLIYFQGTGAADDSGLPNDRFFAVRPEGSVSTLKIQRTERGDSAVYLCASSLTGGSIYEQYFGPGTRLTVT.

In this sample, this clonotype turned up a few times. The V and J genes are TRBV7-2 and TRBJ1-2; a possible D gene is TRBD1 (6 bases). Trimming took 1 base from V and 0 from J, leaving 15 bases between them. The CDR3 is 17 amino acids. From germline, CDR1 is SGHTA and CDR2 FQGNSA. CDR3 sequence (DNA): TGTGCCAGCAGCTTAGGCCCTAGGGGGGGTTCTAACTATGGCTACACCTTC. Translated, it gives CASSLGPRGGSNYGYTF.

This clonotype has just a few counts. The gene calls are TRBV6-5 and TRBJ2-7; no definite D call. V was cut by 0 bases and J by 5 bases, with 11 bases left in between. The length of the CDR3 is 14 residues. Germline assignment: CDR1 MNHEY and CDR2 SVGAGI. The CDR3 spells CASSYSGLSDEQYF. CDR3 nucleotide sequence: TGTGCCAGCAGTTACTCTGGTCTCTCGGACGAGCAGTACTTC.

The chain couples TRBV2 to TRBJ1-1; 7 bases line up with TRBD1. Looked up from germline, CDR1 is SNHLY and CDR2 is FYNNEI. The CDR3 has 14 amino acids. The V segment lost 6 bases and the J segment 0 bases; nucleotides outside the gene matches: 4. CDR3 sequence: CASRGDSMNTEAFF. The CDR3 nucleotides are TGTGCCAGCAGGGGGGACAGCATGAACACTGAAGCTTTCTTT.

In DNA, the CDR3 is TGCAGCGTTGAAGGCGGGGACCTAATTGGAAAACTGTTTTTT. Amino acid sequence: CSVEGGDLIGKLFF. The chain is built from TRBV29-1 and TRBJ1-4; perhaps TRBD1 as D (5 bases). Trimming took 1 base from V and 10 from J, leaving 16 bases between them. The CDR3 has 14 residues. Germline assignment: CDR1 SQVTM and CDR2 ANQGSEA.

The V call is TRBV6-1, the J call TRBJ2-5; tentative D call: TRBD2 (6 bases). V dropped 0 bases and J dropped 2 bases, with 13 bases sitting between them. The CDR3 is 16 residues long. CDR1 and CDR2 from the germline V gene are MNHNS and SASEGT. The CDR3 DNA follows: TGTGCCAGCAGTGAAGCGCGGGGCGCGTGGCAAGAGACCCAGTACTTC. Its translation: CASSEARGAWQETQYF.

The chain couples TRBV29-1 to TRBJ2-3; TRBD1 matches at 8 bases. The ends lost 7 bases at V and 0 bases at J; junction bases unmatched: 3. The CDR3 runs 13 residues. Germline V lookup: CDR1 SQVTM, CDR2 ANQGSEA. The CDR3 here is CSGRDRSTDTQYF. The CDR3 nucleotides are TGCAGCGGCCGGGACAGGAGCACAGATACGCAGTATTTT.